The 21 T cell receptor beta chains listed next were all sequenced from one sample in a study of T cell responses to AZD1222 COVID-19 vaccine. Repertoires were generated with immunoSEQ multiplex PCR, while TCRdb's copy carries only in-frame clones and drops some. The top ten hold 20% to 25% of the sample, which has 85,000 to 100,000 clones, 78% seen once. The material sequenced was peripheral blood, taken on day 0 of AZD1222 vaccination. The receptor source for this set is an adult in good health.

V is TRBV15 and J is TRBJ1-3; a weak D match, TRBD1 (5 bases). The CDR3 is made up of 16 amino acids. Germline V gives CDR1 LNHNV, CDR2 YYDKDF (reference sequence). With 2 bases removed from V and 0 bases from J, the gap between germline ends came to 11 bases. The CDR3 loop is CATSRRRDHSGNTIYF. CDR3 nucleotides: TGTGCCACCAGCAGAAGACGGGACCACTCTGGAAACACCATATATTTT.

V gene TRBV5-1 combines with J gene TRBJ2-7; 11 bases map to TRBD2. Germline V gene data show CDR1 as SGHRS and CDR2 as YFSETQ. This CDR3 is built from 16 residues. J gave up 5 bases and V 2 bases, and 9 bases lay outside the gene matches. The DNA for the CDR3 is TGCGCCAGCAGCTTTAATAGCGGGAGGGCCCACGACGAGCAGTACTTC. Protein: CASSFNSGRAHDEQYF.

The rearrangement uses TRBV20-1 and TRBJ1-5, with D maybe TRBD1 (6 bases). Germline values: CDR1 DFQATT, CDR2 SNEGSKA (reference sequence). V lost 3 bases, J lost 6 bases, and 9 bases lay in between. CDR3 size: 12 residues. CDR3 sequence (DNA): TGCAGTGCTAGTAGGGGGATTCAGCCCCAGCATTTT. This translates into CSASRGIQPQHF.

The table lists this clone with a count of one. The chain uses TRBV7-2 and TRBJ2-5; D is unresolved. The CDR3 totals 11 residues. Germline V gene lookup returns CDR1 SGHTA and CDR2 FQGNSA. Trimming removed 2 bases at V and 2 bases at J, with 0 bases between. The CDR3 sequence is CASSLQETQYF. CDR3 DNA sequence: TGTGCCAGCAGCTTACAAGAGACCCAGTACTTC.

This clone came up a few times. The chain carries TRBV13 and TRBJ2-2; TRBD2 matches at 10 bases. Per germline, CDR1 PRHDT and CDR2 FYEKMQ (reference sequence). The CDR3 contains 17 residues. After removal of 5 bases from V and 4 bases from J, the junction contained 10 bases not matched to a gene. The CDR3 spells CASSLRLASGSTGELFF. CDR3 DNA: TGTGCCAGCAGCCTACGCCTTGCTAGCGGGAGCACCGGGGAGCTGTTTTTT.

The CDR3, as DNA: TGTGCCAGCAGTTCGCCGGGACCTGGGACTGAAGCTTTCTTT. It codes for CASSSPGPGTEAFF. The V call is TRBV28, the J call TRBJ1-1; D is perhaps TRBD1 (5 bases). The germline CDR1 and CDR2 sequences are MDHEN and SYDVKM. This CDR3 contains 14 residues. V lost 4 bases and J lost 5, with 14 bases in between.

The V and J genes are TRBV24-1 and TRBJ2-3, with D unresolved. Germline V CDR1 and CDR2: KGHDR, SFDVKD. CDR3 length: 16 amino acids. Deletions cut 4 bases from V and 0 bases from J, with 13 bases between. CDR3 sequence reads: CATSEGWSASTDTQYF. The CDR3 bases are TGTGCCACCAGTGAAGGGTGGAGTGCTAGCACAGATACGCAGTATTTT.

The chain combines TRBV9 with TRBJ1-3, with 8 nucleotides matching TRBD1. Germline V lookup: CDR1 SGDLS, CDR2 YYNGEE. The junction had 6 bases not matched to a gene; V was cut back by 3 bases and J by 4 bases. CDR3 length: 15 amino acids. The CDR3 DNA reads as TGTGCCAGCAGCGCCCTGACAGGGGCCGGAAACACCATATATTTT. Translated, it gives CASSALTGAGNTIYF.

This sequence joins TRBV25-1 and TRBJ2-6; perhaps TRBD1 as D (6 bases). Trimming stripped 4 bases from V and 2 bases from J, with 9 bases between. Germline V lookup: CDR1 MGHDK, CDR2 SYGVNS. The CDR3 covers 15 residues. The CDR3 is CASSAPGAGANVLTF. The CDR3 coding sequence is TGTGCCAGCAGTGCCCCAGGGGCTGGGGCCAACGTCCTGACTTTC.

V and J are TRBV5-5 and TRBJ1-2; 9 bases agree with TRBD1. Germline V CDR1 and CDR2: SGHKS, YYEKEE (reference sequence). This CDR3 region has 15 residues. V shed 4 bases, J shed 4 bases, and the junction held 8 bases outside the gene matches. CDR3 protein: CASSLSGTGIYGYTF. The DNA for the CDR3 is TGTGCCAGCAGCCTCTCCGGGACAGGGATCTATGGCTACACCTTC.

V and J are TRBV7-8 and TRBJ2-1, with 10 bases identical to TRBD2. After removal of 11 bases from V and 0 bases from J, the junction contained 10 bases not matched to a gene. CDR1 is SGHVS, CDR2 FQNEAQ, per germline. The CDR3 contains 16 residues. The CDR3: CALGSGRVSSYNEQFF. CDR3 DNA: TGTGCCCTTGGGAGCGGGAGGGTAAGCTCCTACAATGAGCAGTTCTTC.

The chain joins TRBV18 to TRBJ1-1; 9 bases fit TRBD1. With V trimmed by 1 base and J by 5 bases, 8 bases remained unmatched. Germline V lookup: CDR1 KGHSH, CDR2 LQKENI. This CDR3 has 16 amino acids. CDR3 amino acids: CASSPRTGESSTEAFF. CDR3 coding DNA: TGTGCCAGCTCACCACGGACAGGGGAGTCCTCGACTGAAGCTTTCTTT.

This clone was recorded once. This rearrangement joins TRBV6-2 or TRBV6-3 to TRBJ2-5; 8 bases line up with TRBD1. This CDR3 contains 16 residues. Losses at the gene ends were 5 bases for V and 3 bases for J; bases not matched to a gene: 11. Germline V gene data show CDR1 as MNHEY and CDR2 as SVGEGT. CDR3 sequence (DNA): TGTGCCAGCAGTACCCTGGCAGGGGGCAAAAAAGAGACCCAGTACTTC. It is translated as CASSTLAGGKKETQYF.

The chain links TRBV5-1 to TRBJ2-6, with TRBD1 matching 9 bases. The CDR3 is 18 residues long. J was trimmed by 0 bases and V by 7 bases; bases with no gene match: 11. Per germline, CDR1 SGHRS and CDR2 YFSETQ. For the CDR3, the DNA is TGCGCCAGCCGAAACTCCGGGACAGGGTCCTCTGGGGCCAACGTCCTGACTTTC. Translated, it gives CASRNSGTGSSGANVLTF.

The chain couples TRBV5-5 to TRBJ1-5; D not certain. The CDR3 covers 13 residues. Trimming left V 4 bases short and J 3 bases short, with 8 bases between. Per germline, CDR1 SGHKS and CDR2 YYEKEE (reference sequence). The CDR3 protein is CASSVTVNQPQHF. DNA for the CDR3: TGTGCCAGCAGCGTAACGGTCAATCAGCCCCAGCATTTT.

This clone was detected only a few times. DNA for the CDR3: TGTGCCTGGAGTAGGTTGAGTTCGTCACCCCTCCACTTT. This sequence encodes CAWSRLSSSPLHF. The rearrangement links TRBV30 to TRBJ1-6; no reliable D call. Trimming shortened V by 2 bases and J by 10 bases, and 12 bases separated the two germline ends. The germline gives CDR1 GTSNPN, CDR2 SVGIG (reference sequence). This CDR3 contains 13 residues.

The gene calls are TRBV2 and TRBJ1-4; D might be TRBD1 (6 bases). Deletions cut 5 bases from V and 8 bases from J, with 9 bases between. This CDR3 has 12 residues. Per the germline V gene, CDR1 is SNHLY and CDR2 is FYNNEI. CDR3 sequence: CASSFTGEKLFF. DNA of the CDR3: TGTGCCAGCAGTTTCACAGGGGAAAAACTGTTTTTT.

This rearrangement joins TRBV11-2 to TRBJ1-6, with D uncertain. Germline V gene sequence: CDR1 SGHAT, CDR2 FQNNGV. V lost 5 bases to trimming and J lost 10 bases, with 9 bases between them. This CDR3 region has 12 residues. The CDR3 nucleotides are TGTGCCAGCAGCCCGACGGGGTCACCCCTCCACTTT. Protein product: CASSPTGSPLHF.

The chain recombines TRBV18 with TRBJ2-2; weak D call: TRBD2 (5 bases). Trimming left V 2 bases short and J 4 bases short, with 11 bases between. Germline-derived CDR1 and CDR2 are KGHSH and LQKENI. This CDR3 is 15 amino acids long. CDR3 sequence (DNA): TGTGCCAGCTCACCAGAGGGCGAGGGCACCGGGGAGCTGTTTTTT. Translating gives CASSPEGEGTGELFF.

The rearrangement uses TRBV5-1 and TRBJ2-7, with D unresolved. Between the trimmed V and J ends, which lost 5 bases and 2 bases, there was a span of 14 bases. The CDR3 is 14 residues long. Germline values: CDR1 SGHRS, CDR2 YFSETQ. The CDR3 sequence is CASRLGTSPYEQYF. CDR3 DNA sequence: TGCGCCAGCAGACTTGGCACATCCCCCTACGAGCAGTACTTC. Looking up the rest from reference TRBV5-1 and TRBJ2-7 gives the full variable domain: KAGVTQTPRYLIKTRGQQVTLSCSPISGHRSVSWYQQTPGQGLQFLFEYFSETQRNKGNFPGRFSGRQFSNSRSEMNVSTLELGDSALYLCASRLGTSPYEQYFGPGTRLTVT.

This chain links TRBV6-5 with TRBJ1-4; a possible D gene is TRBD1 (6 bases). V dropped 5 bases and J dropped 7 bases, with 17 bases sitting between them. Germline CDR1 is MNHEY and CDR2 is SVGAGI. The CDR3 is 15 residues long. The chain's CDR3 is CASSKGEGISEKLFF. In DNA, the CDR3 is TGTGCCAGCAGTAAGGGGGAGGGAATCAGTGAAAAACTGTTTTTT.